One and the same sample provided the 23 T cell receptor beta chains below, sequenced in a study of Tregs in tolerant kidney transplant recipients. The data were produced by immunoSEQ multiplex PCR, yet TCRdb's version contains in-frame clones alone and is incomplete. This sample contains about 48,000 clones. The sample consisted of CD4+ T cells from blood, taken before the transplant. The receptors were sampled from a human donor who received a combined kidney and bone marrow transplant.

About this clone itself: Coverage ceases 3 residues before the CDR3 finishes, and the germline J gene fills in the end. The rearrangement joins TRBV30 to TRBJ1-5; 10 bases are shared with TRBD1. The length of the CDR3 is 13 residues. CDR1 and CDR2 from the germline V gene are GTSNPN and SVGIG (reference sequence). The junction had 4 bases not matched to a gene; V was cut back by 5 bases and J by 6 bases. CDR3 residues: CAWAGQGVQPQHF. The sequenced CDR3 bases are TGTGCCTGGGCCGGACAGGGGGTTCAGCCC.

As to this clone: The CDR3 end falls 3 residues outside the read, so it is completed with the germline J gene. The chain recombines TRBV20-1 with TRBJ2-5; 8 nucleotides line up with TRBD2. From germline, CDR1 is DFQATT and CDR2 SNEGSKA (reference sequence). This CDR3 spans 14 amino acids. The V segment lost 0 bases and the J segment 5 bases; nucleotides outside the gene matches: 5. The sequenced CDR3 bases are TGCAGTGCTAGAGATAGGCGGGAGGAGGAGACC. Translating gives CSARDRREEET. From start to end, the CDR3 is CSARDRREEETQYF.

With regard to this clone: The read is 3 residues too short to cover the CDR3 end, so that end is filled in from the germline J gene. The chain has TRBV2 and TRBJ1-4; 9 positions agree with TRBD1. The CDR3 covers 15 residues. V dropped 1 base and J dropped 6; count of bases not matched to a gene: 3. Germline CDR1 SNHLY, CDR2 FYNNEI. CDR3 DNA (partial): TGTGCCAGCAGTGAAGAGGGACAGGGATATGAAAAA. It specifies CASSEEGQGYEK. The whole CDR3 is CASSEEGQGYEKLFF.

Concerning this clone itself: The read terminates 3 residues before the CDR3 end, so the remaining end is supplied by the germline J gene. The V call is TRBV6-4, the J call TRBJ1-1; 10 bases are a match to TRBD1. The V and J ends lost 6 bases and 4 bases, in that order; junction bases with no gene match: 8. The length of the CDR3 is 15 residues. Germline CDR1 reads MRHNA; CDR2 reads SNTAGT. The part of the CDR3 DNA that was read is TGTGCCAGCAGGCCGGGACAGGGGTTTGCCACTGAA. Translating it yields CASRPGQGFATE. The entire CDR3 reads CASRPGQGFATEAFF.

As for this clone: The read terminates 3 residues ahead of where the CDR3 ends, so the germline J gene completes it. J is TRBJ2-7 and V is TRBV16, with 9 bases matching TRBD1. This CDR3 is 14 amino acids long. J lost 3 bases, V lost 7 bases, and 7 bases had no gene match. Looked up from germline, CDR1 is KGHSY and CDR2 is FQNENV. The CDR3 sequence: CASNRGTGFYEQYF. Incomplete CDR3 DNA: TGTGCCAGCAACCGCGGGACAGGGTTCTACGAG.

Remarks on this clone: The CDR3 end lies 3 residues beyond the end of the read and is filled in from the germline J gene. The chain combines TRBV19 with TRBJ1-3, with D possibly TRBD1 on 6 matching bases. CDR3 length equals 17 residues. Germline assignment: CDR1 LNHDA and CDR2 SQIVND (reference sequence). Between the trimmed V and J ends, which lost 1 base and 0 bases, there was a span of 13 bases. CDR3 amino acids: CASSIAWDTSSGNTIYF. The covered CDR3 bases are TGTGCCAGTAGTATAGCTTGGGACACGAGCTCTGGAAACACC.

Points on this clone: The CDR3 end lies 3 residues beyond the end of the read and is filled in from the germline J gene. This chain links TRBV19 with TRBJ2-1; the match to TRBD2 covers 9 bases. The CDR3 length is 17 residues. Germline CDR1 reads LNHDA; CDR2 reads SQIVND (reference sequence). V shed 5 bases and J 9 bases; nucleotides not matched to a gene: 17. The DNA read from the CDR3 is TGTGCCAGTAGTCCAAACACTCGGACTAGCGTGGAGCCTGAG. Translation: CASSPNTRTSVEPE. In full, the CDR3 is CASSPNTRTSVEPEQFF.

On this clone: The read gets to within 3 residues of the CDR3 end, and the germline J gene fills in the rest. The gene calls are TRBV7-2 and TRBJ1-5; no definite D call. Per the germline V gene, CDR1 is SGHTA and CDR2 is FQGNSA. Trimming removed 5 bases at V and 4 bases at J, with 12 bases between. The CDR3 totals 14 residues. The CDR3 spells CASSAQSSNQPQHF. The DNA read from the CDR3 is TGTGCCAGCAGCGCTCAGAGTTCTAATCAGCCC.

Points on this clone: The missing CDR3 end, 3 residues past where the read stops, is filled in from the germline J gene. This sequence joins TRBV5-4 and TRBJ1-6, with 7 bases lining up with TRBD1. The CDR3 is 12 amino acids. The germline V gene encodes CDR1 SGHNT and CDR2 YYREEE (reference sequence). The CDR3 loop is CASSAYRGALHF. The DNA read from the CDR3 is TGTGCCAGCAGCGCCTACAGGGGTGCC.

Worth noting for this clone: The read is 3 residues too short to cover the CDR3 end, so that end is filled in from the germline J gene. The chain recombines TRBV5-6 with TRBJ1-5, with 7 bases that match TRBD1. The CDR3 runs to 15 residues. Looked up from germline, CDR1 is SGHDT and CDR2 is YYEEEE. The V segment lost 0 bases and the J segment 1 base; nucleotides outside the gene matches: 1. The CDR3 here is CASSLGQGSNQPQHF. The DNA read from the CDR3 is TGTGCCAGCAGCTTGGGACAGGGAAGCAATCAGCCC.

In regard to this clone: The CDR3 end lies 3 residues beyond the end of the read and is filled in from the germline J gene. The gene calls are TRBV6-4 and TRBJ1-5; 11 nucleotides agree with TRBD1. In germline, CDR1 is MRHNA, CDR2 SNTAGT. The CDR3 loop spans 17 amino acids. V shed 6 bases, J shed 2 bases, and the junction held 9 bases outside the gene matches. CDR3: CASSDRTGGLGNQPQHF. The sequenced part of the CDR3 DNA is TGTGCCAGCAGCGACCGGACAGGGGGCCTGGGCAATCAGCCC.

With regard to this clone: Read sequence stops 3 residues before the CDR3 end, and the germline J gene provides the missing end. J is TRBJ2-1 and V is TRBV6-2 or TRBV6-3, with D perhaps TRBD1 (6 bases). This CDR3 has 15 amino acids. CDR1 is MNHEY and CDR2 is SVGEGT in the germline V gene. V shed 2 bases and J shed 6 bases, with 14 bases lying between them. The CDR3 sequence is CASSYEQGNGNEQFF. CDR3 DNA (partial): TGTGCCAGCAGTTACGAACAGGGTAACGGCAATGAG.

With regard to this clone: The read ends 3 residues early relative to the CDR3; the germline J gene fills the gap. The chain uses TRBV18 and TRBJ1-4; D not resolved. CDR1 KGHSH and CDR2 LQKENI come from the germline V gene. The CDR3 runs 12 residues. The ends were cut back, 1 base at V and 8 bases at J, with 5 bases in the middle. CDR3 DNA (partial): TGTGCCAGCTCACCACGCGGGGAAAAA. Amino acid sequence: CASSPRGEK. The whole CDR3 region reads CASSPRGEKLFF. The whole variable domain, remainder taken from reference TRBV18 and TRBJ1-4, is NAGVMQNPRHLVRRRGQEARLRCSPMKGHSHVYWYRQLPEEGLKFMVYLQKENIIDESGMPKERFSAEFPKEGPSILRIQQVVRGDSAAYFCASSPRGEKLFFGSGTQLSVL.

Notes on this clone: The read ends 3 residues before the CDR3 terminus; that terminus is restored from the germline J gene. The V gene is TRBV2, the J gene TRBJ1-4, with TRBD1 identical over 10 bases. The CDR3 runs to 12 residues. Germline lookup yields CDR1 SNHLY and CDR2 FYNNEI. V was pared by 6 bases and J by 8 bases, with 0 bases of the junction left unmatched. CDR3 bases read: TGTGCCAGCAGGGGACAGGGGGAAAAA. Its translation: CASRGQGEK. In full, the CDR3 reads CASRGQGEKLFF.

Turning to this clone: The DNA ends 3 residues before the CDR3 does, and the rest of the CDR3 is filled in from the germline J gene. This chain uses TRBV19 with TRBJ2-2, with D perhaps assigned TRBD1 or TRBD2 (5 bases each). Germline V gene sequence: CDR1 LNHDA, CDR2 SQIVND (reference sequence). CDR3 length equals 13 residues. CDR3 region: CASSDQRTRGLFF. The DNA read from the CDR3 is TGTGCCAGTAGTGACCAACGAACGAGGGGG.

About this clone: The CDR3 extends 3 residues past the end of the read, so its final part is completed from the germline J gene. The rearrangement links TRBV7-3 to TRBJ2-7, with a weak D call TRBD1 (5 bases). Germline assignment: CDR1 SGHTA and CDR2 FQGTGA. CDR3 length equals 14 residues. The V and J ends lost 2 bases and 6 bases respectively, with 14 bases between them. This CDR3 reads CASSLLGALSEQYF. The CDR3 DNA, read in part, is TGTGCCAGCAGCTTACTTGGGGCCCTTAGCGAG. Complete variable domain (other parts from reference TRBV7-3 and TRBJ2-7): GAGVSQTPSNKVTEKGKYVELRCDPISGHTALYWYRQSLGQGPEFLIYFQGTGAADDSGLPNDRFFAVRPEGSVSTLKIQRTERGDSAVYLCASSLLGALSEQYFGPGTRLTVT.

CDR3 region: CASSLTDRNYGYTF. CDR3 DNA (partial): TGTGCCAGCAGCCTCACGGACAGGAACTATGGC. V gene TRBV7-9 combines with J gene TRBJ1-2; 7 bases are a match to TRBD1. The CDR3 is cut off 3 residues early in the read; its end comes from the germline J gene. The CDR3 extends over 14 amino acids. Germline CDR1 is SEHNR and CDR2 is FQNEAQ (reference sequence). J lost 2 bases, V lost 5 bases, and 5 bases had no gene match.

The covered CDR3 bases are TGTGCCACCCGGGACAGATCTAATGAAAAA. Encoded protein: CATRDRSNEK. The entire CDR3 protein reads CATRDRSNEKLFF. The chain recombines TRBV2 with TRBJ1-4, with 7 positions matching TRBD1. The sequence runs out 3 residues before the end of the CDR3; the remainder is reconstructed from the germline J gene. J was trimmed by 3 bases and V by 10 bases; bases with no gene match: 5. CDR1 and CDR2 (germline): SNHLY, FYNNEI. This CDR3 region has 13 residues.

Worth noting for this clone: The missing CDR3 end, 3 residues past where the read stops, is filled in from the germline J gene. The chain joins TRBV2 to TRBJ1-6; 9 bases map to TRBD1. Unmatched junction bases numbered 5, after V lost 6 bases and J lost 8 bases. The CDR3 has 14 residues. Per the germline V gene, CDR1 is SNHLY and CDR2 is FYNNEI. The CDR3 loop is CASRGTGTHSPLHF. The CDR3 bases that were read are TGTGCCAGCAGGGGGACAGGGACACATTCACCC.

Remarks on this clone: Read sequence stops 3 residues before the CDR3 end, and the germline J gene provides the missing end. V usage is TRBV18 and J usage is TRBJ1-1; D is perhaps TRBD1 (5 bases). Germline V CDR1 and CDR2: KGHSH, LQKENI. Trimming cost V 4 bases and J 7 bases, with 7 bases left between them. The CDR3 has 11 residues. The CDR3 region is CASSQRGEAFF. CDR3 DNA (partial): TGTGCCAGCTCACAGAGGGGTGAA.

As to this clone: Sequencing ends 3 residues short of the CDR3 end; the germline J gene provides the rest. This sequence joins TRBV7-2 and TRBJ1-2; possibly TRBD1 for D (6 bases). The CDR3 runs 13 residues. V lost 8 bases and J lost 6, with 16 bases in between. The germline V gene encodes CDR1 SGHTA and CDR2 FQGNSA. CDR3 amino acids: CASRGGAGHGYTF. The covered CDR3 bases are TGTGCCAGCCGGGGGGGGGCAGGTCATGGC. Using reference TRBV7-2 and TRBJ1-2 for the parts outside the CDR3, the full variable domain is GAGVSQSPSNKVTEKGKDVELRCDPISGHTALYWYRQSLGQGLEFLIYFQGNSAPDKSGLPSDRFSAERTGGSVSTLTIQRTQQEDSAVYLCASRGGAGHGYTFGSGTRLTVV.

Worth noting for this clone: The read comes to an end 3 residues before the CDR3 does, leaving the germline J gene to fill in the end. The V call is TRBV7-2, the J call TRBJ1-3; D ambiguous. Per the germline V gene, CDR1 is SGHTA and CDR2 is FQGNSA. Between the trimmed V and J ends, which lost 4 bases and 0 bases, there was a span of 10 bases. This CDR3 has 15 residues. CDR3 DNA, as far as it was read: TGTGCCAGCAGCTCCTATACAGACTCTGGAAACACC. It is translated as CASSSYTDSGNT. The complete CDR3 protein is CASSSYTDSGNTIYF.

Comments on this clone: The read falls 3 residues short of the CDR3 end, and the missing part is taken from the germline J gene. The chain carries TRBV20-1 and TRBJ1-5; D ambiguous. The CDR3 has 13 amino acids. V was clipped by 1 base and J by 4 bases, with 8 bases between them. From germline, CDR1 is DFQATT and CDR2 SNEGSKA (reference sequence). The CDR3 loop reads CSARATLNQPQHF. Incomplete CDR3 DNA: TGCAGTGCTAGAGCCACTCTAAATCAGCCC.